This T cell receptor beta chain came from a study of blood T cells in healthy people across ages. Study-wide findings and caveats: Older age went with lower TCR beta diversity per million T cells, in a roughly linear way.

Note on this clonotype: Antigen: not known. At one end the junction does not follow the germline gene, possibly because of a read error.

The CDR3 covers 15 residues. In germline, CDR1 is SGHRS, CDR2 YFSETQ. Together with a sample-barcoded 5' primer, a J-beta primer mix was included in a second PCR lasting roughly 6 to 12 cycles. From the 5' RACE reads, TCRdb called clonotypes with MiXCR, one entry per CDR3 protein. The table records almost 800,000 distinct CDR3 sequences, roughly 64% of them present only once. Sample: blood. The sequence came from a man between 25 and 39 years old in good health. The chain carries TRBV5-1 and TRBJ2-5; the match to TRBD1 covers 8 bases. The CDR3 sequence is CGSSGTGQDQETQYF. CDR3 DNA: TGCGGCAGCAGCGGAACGGGACAGGACCAAGAGACCCAGTACTTC.